This TCR beta chain stems from a study of Graves' ophthalmopathy and Graves' hyperthyroidism. Overall study results and limits: Ophthalmopathy and stable hyperthyroidism were discriminated by a 13-signature model, with about 90% sensitivity and 81.08% specificity. With 70.59% sensitivity and roughly 72% specificity, the model predicted ophthalmopathy progression.

Using RNA transcripts, the TCR beta CDR3 regions were amplified. HTBI primers were employed in first-round RT-PCR, then a second-round multiplex PCR followed. TCRdb independently ran MiXCR on the multiplex PCR reads; one entry per CDR3 protein. The sample has around 50,000 distinct CDR3 sequences, under 55% seen once. The CDR3 has 12 residues. Germline V gives CDR1 LNHDA, CDR2 SQIVND (reference sequence). Losses at the gene ends were 7 bases for V and 5 bases for J; bases not matched to a gene: 2. A remark on this clonotype: Its antigen is currently unknown.

This sequence was found in an adult man with Graves' ophthalmopathy. The chain has TRBV19 and TRBJ2-1, with 7 bases identical to TRBD1. Sequenced material: peripheral blood. CDR3 nucleotide sequence: TGTGCCAGTACCGGGACAGACAATGAGCAGTTCTTC. Residues: CASTGTDNEQFF.